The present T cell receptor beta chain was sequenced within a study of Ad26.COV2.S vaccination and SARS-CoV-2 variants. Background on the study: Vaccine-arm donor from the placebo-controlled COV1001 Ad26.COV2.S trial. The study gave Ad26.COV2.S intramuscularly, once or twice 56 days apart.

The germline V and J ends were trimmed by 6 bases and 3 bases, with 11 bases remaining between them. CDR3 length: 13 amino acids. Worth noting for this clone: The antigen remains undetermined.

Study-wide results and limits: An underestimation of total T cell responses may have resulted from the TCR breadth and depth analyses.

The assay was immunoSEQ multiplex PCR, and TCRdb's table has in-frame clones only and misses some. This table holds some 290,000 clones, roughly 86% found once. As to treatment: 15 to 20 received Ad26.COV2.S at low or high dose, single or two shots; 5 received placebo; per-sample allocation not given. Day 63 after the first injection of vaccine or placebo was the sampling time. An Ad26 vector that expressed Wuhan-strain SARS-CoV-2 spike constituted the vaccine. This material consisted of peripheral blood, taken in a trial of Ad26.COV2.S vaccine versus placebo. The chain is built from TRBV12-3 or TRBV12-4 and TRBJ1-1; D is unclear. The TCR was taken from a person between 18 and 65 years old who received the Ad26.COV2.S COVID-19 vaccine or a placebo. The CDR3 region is CASSRTAYTEAFF. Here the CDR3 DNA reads TGTGCCAGCAGCCGCACAGCGTACACTGAAGCTTTCTTT.